Listed below are T cell receptor beta chains from one sample, sequenced in a study of blood T cell repertoires in COVID-19. Some clones are missing from TCRdb's copy, which holds only in-frame ones; the method was immunoSEQ multiplex PCR. The table lists some 420,000 clones, around 87% of them singletons. Sequencing used PBMCs or T cells enriched from blood (not recorded which). These TCRs come from a man aged 25 to 40 who had recovered from COVID-19. Both conserved end residues are trimmed from each CDR3.

CDR3 protein: ASSWGGPSGDTQY
V gene: TRBV5-1

CDR3 protein: ASNPTNLGRGGYT
V gene: TRBV6-5

CDR3 protein: ASSTAGGEETQY
V gene: TRBV5-4

CDR3 protein: ASSLRLAGGHEQY
V gene: TRBV28

CDR3 protein: ASRSAGEGETQY
V gene: TRBV28

CDR3 protein: ASSLDRVITEAF
V gene: TRBV5-1

CDR3 protein: AWSRQGDQPQH
V gene: TRBV30

CDR3 protein: ASSLLSGSTDSEKLF
V gene: TRBV28

CDR3 protein: ASSAGLAGANEQF
V gene: TRBV13

CDR3 protein: ASATGVTYEQY
V gene: TRBV27

CDR3 protein: ASSTGTSGTQETQY
V gene: TRBV5-1

CDR3 protein: ASSYTGVYQPQH
V gene: TRBV28

CDR3 protein: ASSLGPVSSGNTIY
V gene: TRBV5-6

CDR3 protein: ATSLGPPGGANVLT
V gene: TRBV24-1

CDR3 protein: ASSLGPWTAYEQY
V gene: TRBV5-1

CDR3 protein: ASRDPGDLTEAF
V gene: TRBV19

CDR3 protein: AISAGGVGAF
V gene: TRBV10-3

CDR3 protein: ASSLKVPLADEQY
V gene: TRBV7-8

CDR3 protein: ASRVDRTYTGELF
V gene: TRBV28

CDR3 protein: ASRPTGARGNSPLH
V gene: TRBV27

CDR3 protein: ASSLLGLEAF
V gene: TRBV28

CDR3 protein: ASSQTRTGMNSPLH
V gene: TRBV7-9

CDR3 protein: ASSLGTSGGKAGELF
V gene: TRBV27

CDR3 protein: ASSLGTGSGNTIY
V gene: TRBV6-5

CDR3 protein: ASSDRGGSGTNEKLF
V gene: TRBV7-9

CDR3 protein: ASSLEQGRGYT
V gene: TRBV5-1

CDR3 protein: ASSSTTGGSQLNSPLH
V gene: TRBV5-1

CDR3 protein: ASSPTPGSTDTQY
V gene: TRBV5-6

CDR3 protein: ASSLPRTSGRDEQF
V gene: TRBV7-9

CDR3 protein: ASSPQRTTLHHEQF
V gene: TRBV18

CDR3 protein: ASSTEGGGYT
V gene: TRBV7-9

CDR3 protein: ASSQVSSNGYT
V gene: TRBV14

CDR3 protein: ASSLPGDTQY
V gene: TRBV5-1

CDR3 protein: ASSLDGESTYNEQF
V gene: TRBV5-4

CDR3 protein: ASSSLLAGGWYEQY
V gene: TRBV28

CDR3 protein: ASSSTGGYEQY
V gene: TRBV5-5

CDR3 protein: ASSLGTKSYYSNQPQH
V gene: TRBV28

CDR3 protein: ASSLEGGWNSPLH
V gene: TRBV7-9

CDR3 protein: ASSLLGDSEAF
V gene: TRBV5-1

CDR3 protein: ASSQTGQRAF
V gene: TRBV5-5

CDR3 protein: ASRYEGSETQY
V gene: TRBV19

CDR3 protein: ASSLVRGPGSYNEQF
V gene: TRBV11-3

CDR3 protein: ASSGGLAGGGTDTQY
V gene: TRBV5-1

CDR3 protein: ASFYQKLF
V gene: TRBV28

CDR3 protein: ASSLSLRDSYGYT
V gene: TRBV27

CDR3 protein: ASRTTRGKLF
V gene: TRBV12-3/TRBV12-4

CDR3 protein: ASSLAGGSYEQY
V gene: TRBV7-9

CDR3 protein: ATRGTGENIQY
V gene: TRBV24-1

CDR3 protein: ASSAKTGHFYEQY
V gene: TRBV11-2

CDR3 protein: ASSLAPRGLAGGNEQF
V gene: TRBV28

CDR3 protein: ASSIDQGEEAF
V gene: TRBV19

CDR3 protein: SARDEKLF
V gene: TRBV29-1

CDR3 protein: AVRGGGANTGELF
V gene: TRBV27

CDR3 protein: ASHRSGGSYEQY
V gene: TRBV19

CDR3 protein: ASSQLAGATDTQY
V gene: TRBV28

CDR3 protein: ASSAPLQGAHSGANVLT
V gene: TRBV9

CDR3 protein: ASTSSGLAGGYEQY
V gene: TRBV10-2

CDR3 protein: ASSLQGADYGYT
V gene: TRBV5-5

CDR3 protein: ASSKQGLSYEQY
V gene: TRBV2

CDR3 protein: AWRLGGRSTDTQY
V gene: TRBV30